A single sample gave rise to the 27 T cell receptor beta chains below, sequenced in a study of monozygotic twins with inflammatory bowel disease. TCRdb reprocessed the 5' RACE reads and reports one entry per CDR3 protein, with no DNA. This table lists around 450,000 distinct CDR3 sequences. The specimen sequenced was blood. These receptors were obtained from a human donor with ulcerative colitis or Crohn's disease, or a healthy co-twin of an affected twin (not recorded which).

V and J are TRBV27 and TRBJ2-3. Per germline, CDR1 MNHEY and CDR2 SMNVEV (reference sequence). This CDR3 comprises 14 residues. CDR3: CASSFMQGTDTQYF.

The genes are TRBV30 and TRBJ2-3; there is no DNA to check the TCRdb D call of TRBD1. The CDR3 is 13 amino acids. The germline V gene has CDR1 GTSNPN and CDR2 SVGIG (reference sequence). This CDR3 is CAWRKGATDTQYF.

This chain links TRBV13 with TRBJ1-2; TCRdb names TRBD1, which stays unverified in the absence of DNA. This CDR3 is built from 14 residues. Germline-derived CDR1 and CDR2 are PRHDT and FYEKMQ (reference sequence). CDR3 in amino acids: CASSPGGGGYGYTF. The full variable domain, in which reference TRBV13 and TRBJ1-2 provide the parts outside the CDR3, is AAGVIQSPRHLIKEKRETATLKCYPIPRHDTVYWYQQGPGQDPQFLISFYEKMQSDKGSIPDRFSAQQFSDYHSELNMSSLELGDSALYFCASSPGGGGYGYTFGSGTRLTVV.

CDR3 sequence reads: CASSPRPGGSYNEQFF. The chain links TRBV9 to TRBJ2-1; as DNA is missing, the TRBD1 call by TCRdb cannot be tested. Germline V CDR1 and CDR2: SGDLS, YYNGEE. The CDR3 is 16 amino acids.

The chain uses TRBV5-1 and TRBJ2-2; the D gene TCRdb calls, TRBD2, cannot be checked with no DNA. Germline values: CDR1 SGHRS, CDR2 YFSETQ. CDR3 length equals 14 residues. The CDR3 sequence: CASIKGLSTGELFF.

The V call is TRBV6-1, the J call TRBJ1-1. Germline V gene sequence: CDR1 MNHNS, CDR2 SASEGT. The CDR3 runs 14 residues. The CDR3 region is CASKGGAVKTEAFF.

This CDR3 is CSAGGLGTDTQYF. The genes are TRBV20-1 and TRBJ2-3. The CDR3 length is 13 residues. Germline assignment: CDR1 DFQATT and CDR2 SNEGSKA (reference sequence).

V usage is TRBV7-9 and J usage is TRBJ2-7; TCRdb calls TRBD1, which cannot be checked without DNA. There are 14 residues in the CDR3. Germline V gives CDR1 SEHNR, CDR2 FQNEAQ (reference sequence). The CDR3 spells CASSGRDSAYEQYF.

CDR3 protein: CASSYGSQANYGYTF. This chain joins TRBV5-1 and TRBJ1-2. Germline CDR1 and CDR2: SGHRS and YFSETQ. The CDR3 is made up of 15 amino acids.

The chain couples TRBV4-1 to TRBJ2-7; the TCRdb D gene call, TRBD2, has no DNA to confirm it. Germline CDR1 reads MGHRA; CDR2 reads YSYEKL. The CDR3 is 15 residues long. This chain's CDR3 is CASQDLQGPGYEQYF.

This sequence joins TRBV9 and TRBJ1-2. The CDR3 is 15 residues long. Germline-derived CDR1 and CDR2 are SGDLS and YYNGEE. The CDR3 reads CASSPESVLGYGYTF.

CDR3 protein: CSASGRALGNEQYF. The rearrangement uses TRBV20-1 and TRBJ2-7; the TRBD2 assignment by TCRdb is unverifiable without DNA. The germline V gene encodes CDR1 DFQATT and CDR2 SNEGSKA (reference sequence). This CDR3 region has 14 residues.

The chain combines TRBV7-2 with TRBJ2-4; TCRdb returns TRBD1, unconfirmable since there is no DNA. The CDR3 consists of 14 residues. Germline V gene sequence: CDR1 SGHTA, CDR2 FQGNSA. CDR3: CASSPPGRRNIQYF.

The rearrangement joins TRBV15 to TRBJ2-1; the TRBD2 assignment by TCRdb is unverifiable without DNA. The V gene's germline CDR1 is LNHNV and CDR2 YYDKDF (reference sequence). The CDR3 is 16 residues long. The CDR3 loop is CATSLNPLAGVNEQFF.

The chain is built from TRBV20-1 and TRBJ2-6. The CDR3 sequence is 12 residues long. From germline, CDR1 is DFQATT and CDR2 SNEGSKA (reference sequence). The CDR3 is CSAFTGANVLTF.

The chain combines TRBV5-1 with TRBJ2-7. This CDR3 is 14 amino acids long. Germline CDR1 is SGHRS and CDR2 is YFSETQ. The chain's CDR3 is CASSTRTGAYEQYF.

CDR3 region: CASGLARSETDAFF. The rearrangement uses TRBV12-5 and TRBJ1-1. CDR3 length equals 14 residues. The germline CDR1 and CDR2 sequences are LGHNT and FRNRAP.

The V and J genes are TRBV9 and TRBJ2-1; TCRdb's D call of TRBD2 is untestable without DNA. The CDR3 is made up of 15 amino acids. Germline CDR1 SGDLS, CDR2 YYNGEE. CDR3 in amino acids: CASSPRAGAYNEQFF.

This chain connects TRBV7-3 to TRBJ2-3; there is no DNA to check the TCRdb D call of TRBD2. The CDR3 is 16 residues long. Per the germline V gene, CDR1 is SGHTA and CDR2 is FQGTGA. The CDR3 loop reads CASSSSSATSTDTQYF. Looking up the rest from reference TRBV7-3 and TRBJ2-3 gives the full variable domain: GAGVSQTPSNKVTEKGKYVELRCDPISGHTALYWYRQSLGQGPEFLIYFQGTGAADDSGLPNDRFFAVRPEGSVSTLKIQRTERGDSAVYLCASSSSSATSTDTQYFGPGTRLTVL.

This chain connects TRBV5-5 to TRBJ2-2; the D gene TCRdb calls, TRBD2, cannot be checked with no DNA. The germline V gene has CDR1 SGHKS and CDR2 YYEKEE (reference sequence). This CDR3 has 16 residues. This CDR3 is CASSLAVTRNTGELFF.

The chain couples TRBV7-9 to TRBJ2-3; there is no DNA to check the TCRdb D call of TRBD2. The length of the CDR3 is 16 residues. The germline CDR1 and CDR2 sequences are SEHNR and FQNEAQ (reference sequence). The CDR3 sequence is CASSLLAGLSGDTQYF.

The chain uses TRBV12-3 or TRBV12-4 and TRBJ1-2. The CDR3 consists of 14 residues. CDR3 in amino acids: CASSLRSRNYGYTF.

The chain combines TRBV6-1 with TRBJ2-5; the TCRdb D gene call, TRBD2, has no DNA to confirm it. Germline lookup yields CDR1 MNHNS and CDR2 SASEGT. The CDR3 is 15 amino acids. The CDR3 protein is CASRLNRDLPGTQYF.

The chain combines TRBV5-6 with TRBJ2-5; lacking DNA, the TRBD1 call made by TCRdb goes unchecked. Germline V gene lookup returns CDR1 SGHDT and CDR2 YYEEEE. The CDR3 is 14 residues long. This CDR3 is CASSGWGAQETQYF. Filled out from reference TRBV5-6 and TRBJ2-5, the complete variable domain reads DAGVTQSPTHLIKTRGQQVTLRCSPKSGHDTVSWYQQALGQGPQFIFQYYEEEERQRGNFPDRFSGHQFPNYSSELNVNALLLGDSALYLCASSGWGAQETQYFGPGTRLLVL.

The gene calls are TRBV4-1 and TRBJ1-2; the TCRdb D gene call, TRBD1, has no DNA to confirm it. Germline V gene data show CDR1 as MGHRA and CDR2 as YSYEKL. The CDR3 spans 15 residues. CDR3 sequence reads: CASSQLKGENYGYTF.

The V call is TRBV27, the J call TRBJ2-7; TCRdb lists TRBD1, though no DNA is available to test this call. Germline CDR1 and CDR2: MNHEY and SMNVEV (reference sequence). The CDR3 runs to 12 residues. CDR3 loop: CASSAQGYEQYF.

V usage is TRBV27 and J usage is TRBJ2-1. Germline V gives CDR1 MNHEY, CDR2 SMNVEV (reference sequence). The CDR3 runs 14 residues. The CDR3 protein is CASSLEDSSNEQFF.